These 25 T cell receptor beta chains were all obtained from the same sample, sequenced in a study of T cells after yellow fever vaccination. TCRdb analysed the 5' RACE reads with MiXCR anew, one entry per CDR3 protein. The sample includes some 350,000 distinct CDR3 sequences, 9.5% to 13% of them seen just once. Specimen: PBMCs, collected on the day of the first yellow fever vaccination. The receptors stem from a man aged 18 to 29 who received the YFV17D yellow fever vaccine.

The chain uses TRBV29-1 and TRBJ2-2; D call uncertain. The CDR3 runs 13 residues. V lost 7 bases to trimming and J lost 5 bases, with 14 bases between them. Germline values: CDR1 SQVTM, CDR2 ANQGSEA. CDR3 sequence: CSAVSQPTGELFF. The DNA of the CDR3 is TGCAGCGCCGTTAGCCAACCGACCGGGGAGCTGTTTTTT.

This CDR3 reads CASSSGTVSGANVLTF. The CDR3, as DNA: TGTGCCAGCAGCTCGGGGACAGTCTCTGGGGCCAACGTCCTGACTTTC. This chain uses TRBV7-6 with TRBJ2-6, with 7 bases identical to TRBD1. The J segment lost 0 bases and the V segment lost 4 bases, leaving 3 bases of the junction unmatched. CDR1 is SGHVS and CDR2 is FNYEAQ in the germline V gene. CDR3 size: 16 residues.

This clonotype appeared a few times. The CDR3 DNA follows: TGTGCCAGCAGAGACAGACTCGGTGGGGAAAAACTGTTTTTT. It yields the protein CASRDRLGGEKLFF. The rearrangement joins TRBV12-3 or TRBV12-4 to TRBJ1-4; D is possibly TRBD1 (5 bases). The V end was cut by 6 bases, the J end by 8 bases, with 16 bases between. This CDR3 contains 14 residues.

The V gene is TRBV6-2 or TRBV6-3, the J gene TRBJ2-1; D is unclear. Trimming took off 5 bases at V and 7 bases at J, with 15 bases between the two ends. Germline CDR1 is MNHEY and CDR2 is SVGEGT. CDR3 length equals 14 residues. In DNA form, the CDR3 reads TGTGCCAGCAGTAAAGGGTCTCCACCAAATGAGCAGTTCTTC. Residues: CASSKGSPPNEQFF.

There are a few counts of this clonotype. The chain recombines TRBV3-1 with TRBJ2-7; TRBD2 agrees at 7 bases. After removal of 4 bases from V and 4 bases from J, the junction contained 10 bases not matched to a gene. This CDR3 comprises 15 residues. The germline gives CDR1 LGHDT, CDR2 YNNKEL (reference sequence). The CDR3 loop is CASSPQWGEGYEQYF. CDR3 nucleotides: TGTGCCAGCAGCCCTCAATGGGGGGAGGGATACGAGCAGTACTTC.

This clonotype was seen a handful of times. The rearrangement links TRBV11-2 to TRBJ2-2; D is undetermined. Germline lookup yields CDR1 SGHAT and CDR2 FQNNGV. CDR3 length equals 15 residues. The V gene lost 5 bases and the J gene lost 0 bases, with 10 bases spanning the gap. The CDR3 is CASSLLPANTGELFF. The CDR3 nucleotides are TGTGCCAGCAGCCTCCTTCCGGCGAACACCGGGGAGCTGTTTTTT.

This clonotype occurred a few times. A junction boundary mismatches the germline segment, possibly from a read error. This rearrangement joins TRBV6-5 to TRBJ2-3; the D is unclear. CDR3 size: 15 residues. Germline lookup yields CDR1 MNHEY and CDR2 SVGAGI. DNA of the CDR3: TGTGCCAGCAGTGACTCTAGATCTAGCACAGATACGCAGTATTTT. This translates into CASSDSRSSTDTQYF.

V and J are TRBV5-1 and TRBJ2-7; 11 nucleotides align to TRBD2. The J segment lost 3 bases and the V segment lost 0 bases, leaving 2 bases of the junction unmatched. The CDR3 is 15 amino acids. CDR1 and CDR2 from the germline V gene are SGHRS and YFSETQ. Written as DNA, the CDR3 is TGCGCCAGCAGCTTGGATACTAGCGGGGGCTACGAGCAGTACTTC. This gives the protein CASSLDTSGGYEQYF.

The genes are TRBV6-1 and TRBJ1-6; maybe TRBD1 (6 bases). CDR3 length equals 13 residues. Trimming shortened V by 7 bases and J by 10 bases, and 14 bases separated the two germline ends. Germline CDR1 is MNHNS and CDR2 is SASEGT. CDR3 sequence: CASKRGVGSPLHF. The CDR3 bases are TGTGCCAGCAAGAGGGGGGTCGGGTCACCCCTCCACTTT.

The chain is built from TRBV6-5 and TRBJ2-7, with 8 bases identical to TRBD2. This CDR3 is 15 amino acids long. The junction had 4 bases not matched to a gene; V was cut back by 0 bases and J by 3 bases. Germline lookup yields CDR1 MNHEY and CDR2 SVGAGI. This CDR3 reads CASSYSTGGVYEQYF. CDR3 nucleotide sequence: TGTGCCAGCAGTTACTCTACGGGGGGGGTCTACGAGCAGTACTTC.

This chain uses TRBV4-3 with TRBJ1-6; TRBD1 might be the D (6 bases). Per germline, CDR1 LGHNA and CDR2 YSLEER. V lost 2 bases and J lost 7, with 12 bases in between. This CDR3 comprises 15 residues. The CDR3 coding sequence is TGCGCCAGCAGCCAACGGGGGGCCGGGAATTCACCCCTCCACTTT. Residues: CASSQRGAGNSPLHF.

This clonotype was counted at least ten times. V and J are TRBV20-1 and TRBJ2-7, with a weak D call TRBD1 (5 bases). The germline CDR1 and CDR2 sequences are DFQATT and SNEGSKA (reference sequence). The CDR3 loop spans 13 amino acids. V dropped 6 bases and J dropped 7 bases, with 19 bases sitting between them. The CDR3 DNA follows: TGCAGTGCCACGTTGGGCAGGGATGTTGAGCAGTACTTC. Encoded protein: CSATLGRDVEQYF.

This clonotype was seen more than once but under ten times. The chain combines TRBV10-3 with TRBJ1-1; tentative D call: TRBD1 (5 bases). Trimming took 6 bases from V and 4 from J, leaving 24 bases between them. The CDR3 covers 17 residues. Germline lookup yields CDR1 ENHRY and CDR2 SYGVKD. CDR3 in amino acids: CAIRTLTKAGRGTEAFF. The CDR3 DNA reads TGTGCCATCAGAACCCTGACAAAGGCAGGGCGCGGCACTGAAGCTTTCTTT.

The table lists this clonotype with a few counts. V usage is TRBV5-4 and J usage is TRBJ1-2; TRBD1 might be the D (5 bases). CDR1 and CDR2 from the germline V gene are SGHNT and YYREEE (reference sequence). The V gene lost 4 bases and the J gene lost 3 bases, with 10 bases spanning the gap. CDR3 size: 13 residues. In nucleotides, the CDR3 is TGTGCCAGCAGCGAGCGACAGTACTATGGCTACACCTTC. This gives the protein CASSERQYYGYTF.

This chain connects TRBV29-1 to TRBJ1-1, with a weak D call TRBD1 (5 bases). Germline V lookup: CDR1 SQVTM, CDR2 ANQGSEA. With 6 bases removed from V and 1 base from J, the gap between germline ends came to 12 bases. The CDR3 has 13 amino acids. The DNA for the CDR3 is TGCAGCGTACCGGGACGGTGGAACACTGAAGCTTTCTTT. Translation: CSVPGRWNTEAFF.

This clonotype was detected only a few times. This sequence joins TRBV14 and TRBJ2-2; D unclear. The CDR3 sequence is 16 residues long. Germline loops: CDR1 SGHDN, CDR2 FVKESK. Trimming removed 0 bases from V and 1 base from J, with 9 bases in between. CDR3 coding DNA: TGTGCCAGCAGCCAAGATCCCGGGTGGAACACCGGGGAGCTGTTTTTT. Translated: CASSQDPGWNTGELFF.

The rearrangement uses TRBV7-9 and TRBJ2-5, with D tentatively TRBD1 or TRBD2 (5 bases each). The CDR3 consists of 15 residues. V was trimmed by 1 base and J by 3 bases, leaving 12 bases between them. The V gene's germline CDR1 is SEHNR and CDR2 FQNEAQ (reference sequence). CDR3 residues: CASSLGDRREETQYF. The CDR3 DNA sequence: TGTGCCAGCAGCTTAGGGGACCGCCGGGAAGAGACCCAGTACTTC.

This clonotype was found a few times. The gene calls are TRBV5-1 and TRBJ2-3, with unresolved D. Trimming stripped 2 bases from V and 0 bases from J, with 7 bases between. In germline, CDR1 is SGHRS, CDR2 YFSETQ. This CDR3 is built from 14 residues. CDR3 sequence: CASSLKSSTDTQYF. DNA for the CDR3: TGCGCCAGCAGCTTAAAATCTAGCACAGATACGCAGTATTTT.

This clonotype was seen repeatedly, ten times or more. The chain links TRBV28 to TRBJ2-7; D is perhaps TRBD1 (6 bases). The CDR3 extends over 15 amino acids. In germline, CDR1 is MDHEN, CDR2 SYDVKM. Trimming took off 4 bases at V and 0 bases at J, with 13 bases between the two ends. CDR3 sequence (DNA): TGTGCCAGCAGTTCGGGACACACGAGCTCCTACGAGCAGTACGTC. Amino acids: CASSSGHTSSYEQYV.

The gene calls are TRBV5-1 and TRBJ1-2; no clear D. V was trimmed by 1 base and J by 7 bases, leaving 14 bases between them. The CDR3 length is 14 residues. The germline CDR1 and CDR2 sequences are SGHRS and YFSETQ. CDR3 DNA: TGCGCCAGCAGCTTGTGGTGGTTTCGATTTGGCTACACCTTC. Its translation is CASSLWWFRFGYTF.

This clonotype was seen more than once but under ten times. The rearrangement joins TRBV2 to TRBJ2-1; TRBD1 aligns across 7 bases. With V trimmed by 10 bases and J by 7 bases, 13 bases remained unmatched. CDR3 length equals 14 residues. Germline V lookup: CDR1 SNHLY, CDR2 FYNNEI. This CDR3 reads CATTLGGGYNEQFF. The DNA for the CDR3 is TGTGCCACGACGTTAGGGGGCGGCTATAATGAGCAGTTCTTC.

This CDR3 reads CASRDRGMAGELFF. CDR3 bases: TGTGCCAGCCGAGACAGGGGTATGGCCGGGGAGCTGTTTTTT. The chain has TRBV19 and TRBJ2-2; 8 bases line up with TRBD1. The germline CDR1 and CDR2 sequences are LNHDA and SQIVND (reference sequence). V shed 9 bases, J shed 6 bases, and the junction held 9 bases outside the gene matches. The CDR3 spans 14 residues.

This clonotype was seen many times. The chain couples TRBV7-2 to TRBJ1-2; TRBD1 matches at 8 bases. The CDR3 sequence is 12 residues long. With V trimmed by 4 bases and J by 7 bases, 2 bases remained unmatched. Germline V gives CDR1 SGHTA, CDR2 FQGNSA. CDR3 region: CASSWTGPGYTF. The CDR3 DNA reads as TGTGCCAGCAGCTGGACAGGGCCTGGCTACACCTTC. Together with reference TRBV7-2 and TRBJ1-2, the CDR3 gives the full variable domain: GAGVSQSPSNKVTEKGKDVELRCDPISGHTALYWYRQSLGQGLEFLIYFQGNSAPDKSGLPSDRFSAERTGGSVSTLTIQRTQQEDSAVYLCASSWTGPGYTFGSGTRLTVV.

The chain carries TRBV24-1 and TRBJ2-6; D not certain. Trimming cost V 3 bases and J 4 bases, with 9 bases left between them. The CDR3 sequence is 15 residues long. Germline loops: CDR1 KGHDR, CDR2 SFDVKD. The CDR3 loop is CATSDPRSGANVLTF. CDR3 nucleotides: TGTGCCACCAGTGATCCCAGGTCCGGGGCCAACGTCCTGACTTTC.

This rearrangement joins TRBV2 to TRBJ2-1; TRBD2 aligns across 11 bases. The J segment lost 13 bases and the V segment lost 3 bases, leaving 5 bases of the junction unmatched. Germline V gene lookup returns CDR1 SNHLY and CDR2 FYNNEI. This CDR3 is built from 13 residues. CDR3: CASSEGLAVPQFF. CDR3 nucleotides: TGTGCCAGCAGTGAGGGACTAGCGGTCCCTCAGTTCTTC. Filled out from reference TRBV2 and TRBJ2-1, the complete variable domain reads EPEVTQTPSHQVTQMGQEVILRCVPISNHLYFYWYRQILGQKVEFLVSFYNNEISEKSEIFDDQFSVERPDGSNFTLKIRSTKLEDSAMYFCASSEGLAVPQFFGPGTRLTVL.